This TCR beta chain originates from a study of blood T cell repertoires in COVID-19. In the study overall: Italy, Spain and the United States were the sources of the convalescent and acute COVID-19 samples. Sample material is recorded as cDNA or gDNA derived from T cells, B-cell-depleted T cells, or PBMCs.

Authors' methods: How many nucleated cells were present was estimated from reference gene primer amplification. TCRdb keeps only in-frame clones here, not all; method: immunoSEQ multiplex PCR. For V, J and clone size, that table is used; D and trimming come from the DNA. Counted here are over 75,000 clones, more than 80% occurring once; the ten biggest clones make up 9% to 12%. With V trimmed by 4 bases and J by 9 bases, 8 bases remained unmatched. This CDR3 is built from 15 residues. Germline V gene sequence: CDR1 SGHNT, CDR2 YYREEE (reference sequence). This clonotype was sampled from a woman aged 70-85 years with acute or convalescent COVID-19. The sample taken for sequencing was peripheral blood. The chain recombines TRBV5-4 with TRBJ2-1; 12 bases are shared with TRBD2. The CDR3 loop reads CASSPGLAGGLEQFF. The CDR3 region has the DNA TGTGCCAGCAGCCCGGGGCTAGCGGGGGGGCTTGAGCAGTTCTTC.